Listed below are T cell receptor beta chains from one sample, sequenced in a study of blood T cells in healthy people across ages. TCRdb redid the calling of the 5' RACE reads with MiXCR, one entry per CDR3 protein. The top ten clones hold over 35% of a sample with approximately 600,000 distinct CDR3 sequences, about 53% of them seen once. The specimen was blood. These receptors were collected from a man aged 55 to 70 in good health. Each CDR3 is given with its conserved first and last residue. The D gene is left open where the match is weak. Rows give clone size only sometimes, using once, few, many, or a class for an expanded clone.

size	D	J	V	DNA	CDR3
once	TRBD1	TRBJ2-1	TRBV20-1	TGCAGTGCTTTGGACAGGGGGGGAAACAATGAGCAGTTCTTC	CSALDRGGNNEQFF
few	TRBD1	TRBJ1-2	TRBV2	TGTGCCAGCAGTCCGGGACAGGGGAGATGGAATGGCTACACCTTC	CASSPGQGRWNGYTF
NA	NA	TRBJ1-4	TRBV20-1	TGCAGTGCGCGGGGGGTGGCAAAAGGATTTTCAACTAATGAAAAACTGTTTTTT	CSARGVAKGFSTNEKLFF
few	TRBD1	TRBJ1-2	TRBV5-5	TGTGCCAGCAGCGTTCAGGGGGCGGGTGGCTACACCTTC	CASSVQGAGGYTF
NA	TRBD2	TRBJ2-3	TRBV4-2	TGTGCCAGCAGCCTACCGACTAGGGAGGGCCCAGATACGCAGTATTTT	CASSLPTREGPDTQYF
NA	NA	TRBJ2-7	TRBV29-1	TGCAGCGTGCGGCGCAACTACGAGCAGTACTTC	CSVRRNYEQYF
few	NA	TRBJ2-1	TRBV6-5	TGTGCCAGCAGTGACCCCGAAGGCCGCCGGTTCTTC	CASSDPEGRRFF
NA	NA	TRBJ1-5	TRBV28	TGTGCCAGCAGTGCTACTAGGAATCAGCCCCAGCATTTT	CASSATRNQPQHF
NA	NA	TRBJ2-5	TRBV12-3/TRBV12-4	TGTGCCAGCAGTTTGAGGGGCCATGAGCAGTACTTC	CASSLRGHEQYF
NA	TRBD1	TRBJ2-5	TRBV28	TGTGCCAGTCAGGGGGAGGAGACCCAGTACTTC	CASQGEETQYF
NA	TRBD1	TRBJ1-5	TRBV20-1	TGCAGTGCTAGAGCACTAACAGGGGGCCTGCCCCAGCATTTT	CSARALTGGLPQHF
few	TRBD1	TRBJ2-5	TRBV5-1	TGCGCCAGCAGTTTGGCAGGACAGGGAACGGAGACCCAGTACTTC	CASSLAGQGTETQYF
NA	TRBD2	TRBJ2-1	TRBV20-1	TGCAGTGCCCAGAGCGGGATAGGGTTATCCCATGAGCAGTTCTTC	CSAQSGIGLSHEQFF
few	TRBD1	TRBJ2-1	TRBV24-1	TGTGCCACCAGTGATTTCGTACAGGGGGCCTACAATGAGCAGTTCTTC	CATSDFVQGAYNEQFF
NA	TRBD2	TRBJ2-1	TRBV7-2	TGTGCCAGCAGCTCAAGGGGGACTAGCAGCCTCAATGAGCAGTTCTTC	CASSSRGTSSLNEQFF
once	NA	TRBJ2-5	TRBV4-2	TGTGCCAGCAGCCAAACTGGTCCAGGCCGGGGAGAGACCCAGTACTTC	CASSQTGPGRGETQYF
few	TRBD2	TRBJ2-1	TRBV27	TGTGCCAGCAGTTTATGGGGGACTAGCGGTCACAATGAGCAGTTCTTC	CASSLWGTSGHNEQFF
many	NA	TRBJ2-1	TRBV5-6	TGTGCCAGCAGCCTGCGAGTAGGCGGGGGCCCTCACAATGAGCAGTTCTTC	CASSLRVGGGPHNEQFF
NA	NA	TRBJ2-4	TRBV21-1	TGTGCCACAGCGGGGGGCGGACTGGGACTAGCCAAAAACATTCAGTACTTC	CATAGGGLGLAKNIQYF
NA	NA	TRBJ1-1	TRBV6-5	TGTGCCAGCCTGGACCGAGGGGGGGCGAACACTGAAGCTTTCTTT	CASLDRGGANTEAFF
few	TRBD2	TRBJ2-7	TRBV7-9	TGTGCCAGCAGCTCTTCTACTAGCGCCGACTCCTACGAGCAGTACTTC	CASSSSTSADSYEQYF
NA	TRBD2	TRBJ2-7	TRBV10-3	TGTGCCATCAGCCCCAGCGGGGGGGCTCGGGAGCAGTACTTC	CAISPSGGAREQYF
NA	NA	TRBJ2-7	TRBV5-1	TGCGCCAGCAGCTTCCGACGGCCCGACTACAATGAGCAGTACTTC	CASSFRRPDYNEQYF
NA	NA	TRBJ1-2	TRBV29-1	TGCAGCGTACTAGGGAACCTAAACTATGGCTACACCTTC	CSVLGNLNYGYTF
NA	TRBD1	TRBJ2-5	TRBV3-1	TGTGCCAGCAGCATTCGGACAGGGGAAGAGGCCCAGTACTTC	CASSIRTGEEAQYF
NA	TRBD1	TRBJ2-2	TRBV29-1	TGCAGCGTTGGTCGGGACAGGGGCACCGGGGAGCTGTTTTTT	CSVGRDRGTGELFF
few	TRBD1	TRBJ2-5	TRBV29-1	TGCAGCGTCCGGACAGGGCTCCAAGAGACCCAGTACTTC	CSVRTGLQETQYF
NA	NA	TRBJ2-1	TRBV7-9	TGTGCCAGCAGCTTGAAAATCGGGGTATCTTACAATGAGCAGTTCTTC	CASSLKIGVSYNEQFF
many	TRBD1	TRBJ1-1	TRBV20-1	TGCAGTGCTAGAGGGTCAGGGGGCACAACTGAAGCTTTCTTT	CSARGSGGTTEAFF
NA	NA	TRBJ2-3	TRBV9	TGTGCCAGCAGCGTAACCGGGGCCCCTAGCACAGATACGCAGTATTTT	CASSVTGAPSTDTQYF
few	TRBD1	TRBJ2-6	TRBV20-1	TGCAGTGCTAACCTGGGACAGTCTTCTGGGGCCAACGTCCTGACTTTC	CSANLGQSSGANVLTF
once	TRBD2	TRBJ2-7	TRBV25-1	TGTGCCAGCAGTGACAAACTAGCGGGGGGCAGCTACGAGCAGTACTTC	CASSDKLAGGSYEQYF
few	NA	TRBJ2-1	TRBV29-1	TGCAGCGTACAGGACAATCGTTACTATGAGCAGTTCTTC	CSVQDNRYYEQFF
once	TRBD2	TRBJ2-1	TRBV9	TGTGCCAGCAGCGTGATAAGCGGGGGTTACAATGAGCAGTTCTTC	CASSVISGGYNEQFF
once	TRBD2	TRBJ2-7	TRBV6-2/TRBV6-3	TGTGCCAGCACCCAACCCCCCACTAGCGGGACTTCCTACGAGCAGTACTTC	CASTQPPTSGTSYEQYF
NA	TRBD1	TRBJ2-5	TRBV12-3/TRBV12-4	TGTGCCAGCAGCCAGACAGGGGGCCGCCAAGAGACCCAGTACTTC	CASSQTGGRQETQYF
NA	TRBD1	TRBJ2-7	TRBV7-2	TGTGCCAGCAGCTACCATCAGGGGGCTTCCTACGAGCAGTACTTC	CASSYHQGASYEQYF
few	TRBD2	TRBJ2-3	TRBV5-1	TGCGCCAGCAGCGTCGCGGGGGGGCTTCCAGATACGCAGTATTTT	CASSVAGGLPDTQYF
NA	NA	TRBJ2-5	TRBV4-1	TGCGCCAGCAGCCAAGGCGTCAGACAAGAGACCCAGTACTTC	CASSQGVRQETQYF
NA	NA	TRBJ2-5	TRBV10-3	TGTGCCATCAGGGAGGGTGGAGCCCAAGAGACCCAGTACTTC	CAIREGGAQETQYF
NA	NA	TRBJ2-1	TRBV11-2	TGTGCCAGCAGCTTAGGGGACTCCCGTCTTGAGCAGTTCTTC	CASSLGDSRLEQFF
few	TRBD1	TRBJ2-7	TRBV18	TGTGCCAGCTCGCCGGGACAGGGGGAATACGAGCAGTACTTC	CASSPGQGEYEQYF
few	NA	TRBJ1-2	TRBV2	TGTGCCAGCAGGGAATCCTCCCTAAACTATGGCTACACCTTC	CASRESSLNYGYTF
many	TRBD2	TRBJ2-7	TRBV29-1	TGCAGCGTTGGGCGGGGGGGCCTTTCTGAGCAGTACTTC	CSVGRGGLSEQYF
NA	TRBD2	TRBJ2-1	TRBV6-2/TRBV6-3	TGTGCCAGCAGAGGCGGGGGGGCCGATTCCTCTCTGTCTGAGCAGTTCTTC	CASRGGGADSSLSEQFF
few	NA	TRBJ2-7	TRBV2	TGTGCCAGTAGCGCAGACTCCTACGAGCAGTACTTC	CASSADSYEQYF
NA	NA	TRBJ2-5	TRBV7-9	TGTGCCAGCAGCTTTCGGGGGGCCGGCCAAGAGACCCAGTACTTC	CASSFRGAGQETQYF
NA	NA	TRBJ2-1	TRBV5-5	TGTGCCAGCAGCTCACAACCCGGACAGAGAGACAATGAGCAGTTCTTC	CASSSQPGQRDNEQFF
NA	NA	TRBJ2-7	TRBV2	TGTGCCAGCAGCTGGGACAAGAACTACGAGCAGTACTTC	CASSWDKNYEQYF
NA	NA	TRBJ2-1	TRBV2	TGTGCCAGCAAGGGTGGGGTCTACAATGAGCAGTTCTTC	CASKGGVYNEQFF
NA	NA	TRBJ2-2	TRBV6-2/TRBV6-3	TGTGCCAGCAGAGCGGACTACAACACCGGGGAGCTGTTTTTT	CASRADYNTGELFF